These 4 T cell receptor beta chains share one sample of origin, sequenced in a study of blood T cell repertoires in COVID-19. Profiling relied on immunoSEQ multiplex PCR, and the TCRdb table lists in-frame clones only, not all of them. The sample records fewer than 450,000 clones, about nine tenths being singletons. Material for sequencing was peripheral blood. Receptors originate from a woman aged 70 to 79 with COVID-19, enrolled during active disease.

This clone came up many times. J is TRBJ2-3 and V is TRBV5-4; 7 nucleotides line up with TRBD1. The CDR3 length is 14 residues. Looked up from germline, CDR1 is SGHNT and CDR2 is YYREEE (reference sequence). V was clipped by 3 bases and J by 4 bases; unmatched bases: 5. CDR3 in amino acids: CASSSPQGADTQYF. For the CDR3, the DNA is TGTGCCAGCAGCTCCCCGCAGGGGGCAGATACGCAGTATTTT.

There are a few counts of this clone. The V call is TRBV27, the J call TRBJ2-7; possibly TRBD1 for D (5 bases). CDR3 length: 15 residues. Trimming shortened V by 2 bases and J by 7 bases, and 18 bases separated the two germline ends. The germline gives CDR1 MNHEY, CDR2 SMNVEV (reference sequence). CDR3 DNA: TGTGCCAGCAGTTTAGCAGGGAATCAAGTGGGGGAGCAGTACTTC. It yields the protein CASSLAGNQVGEQYF.

The chain couples TRBV5-1 to TRBJ1-1, with 7 bases matching TRBD1. This CDR3 is 15 amino acids long. Trimming at V came to 0 bases and at J to 5 bases, leaving 7 bases not matched to a gene. Germline lookup yields CDR1 SGHRS and CDR2 YFSETQ. CDR3 bases: TGCGCCAGCAGCTTGGAAGGCAGGGGGAGGACTGAAGCTTTCTTT. Translation gives CASSLEGRGRTEAFF. Using reference TRBV5-1 and TRBJ1-1 for the parts outside the CDR3, the full variable domain is KAGVTQTPRYLIKTRGQQVTLSCSPISGHRSVSWYQQTPGQGLQFLFEYFSETQRNKGNFPGRFSGRQFSNSRSEMNVSTLELGDSALYLCASSLEGRGRTEAFFGQGTRLTVV.

The V and J genes are TRBV3-1 (or the pseudogene TRBV3-2) and TRBJ1-1; a weak D match, TRBD1 (6 bases). The CDR3 consists of 16 residues. Germline V gene data show CDR1 as LGHDT and CDR2 as YNNKEL (reference sequence). Trimming pared 2 bases from V and 3 bases from J, leaving 16 bases between. The CDR3 DNA follows: TGTGCCAGCAGCCAACTACCTACAGGGTCAGACACTGAAGCTTTCTTT. This sequence encodes CASSQLPTGSDTEAFF.